Detailed here is one TCR beta chain. Its antigen is unidentified. Germline V lookup: CDR1 MGHRA, CDR2 YSYEKL. This CDR3 is built from 18 residues. Trimming took 1 base from V and 3 from J, leaving 19 bases between them. This record belongs to a study of graft-versus-host responses after intestinal transplantation. Study-level background: Recipients had multivisceral, liver-intestinal, or isolated intestinal transplants. Study results and caveats: GvH clones occurred in recipient marrow; some first appeared in ileum or blood. Early after transplant, HvG declines were associated with peak levels of circulating GvH clones. Within allografts, high graft-versus-host to host-versus-graft clonal ratios were seen among patients with graft-donor T cell macrochimerism.

Using immunoSEQ multiplex PCR, the repertoire was profiled, and TCRdb retains in-frame clones only, with some absent. Among about 86,000 clones, 80% to 85% were seen once, and the ten largest hold about 18%. The sample consisted of unstimulated CD8+ T cells sorted from spleen or lymph node cells, taken before intestinal transplant. This sequence joins TRBV4-1 and TRBJ1-5, with D hard to call. This sequence was found in a human donor who received an intestinal transplant. As DNA, the CDR3 is TGCGCCAGCAGCCAAGTCGGTAACTTCGGTCCATACAATCAGCCCCAGCATTTT. Protein sequence: CASSQVGNFGPYNQPQHF.